This T cell receptor (beta chain) comes out of a study of cytomegalovirus exposure and HLA in healthy donors. Overall study: An earlier analysis found roughly 100 million unique TCR beta sequences from 200 million or so T cells. Whole-study results and caveats: What was likely a sequencing artifact was a cluster of highly shared sequence variants.

Use of 60 Vbeta and 13 Jbeta primers characterized the PCR. TCRdb keeps only in-frame clones here, not all; method: immunoSEQ multiplex PCR. The data show roughly 100,000 clones, about 83% seen once. This clone was detected once. As yet, its antigen is unknown. The CDR3 has 16 residues. Germline-derived CDR1 and CDR2 are MNHGY and SAAAGT. Trimming left V 0 bases short and J 7 bases short, with 16 bases between. The source of this sequence is a man between 18 and 35 years old in good health and CMV-seronegative. The rearrangement links TRBV6-8 to TRBJ1-5; no reliable D call. What was sequenced was PBMCs. CDR3 region: CASSYSVREQRQPQHF. CDR3 nucleotide sequence: TGTGCCAGCAGTTACTCGGTTCGGGAACAACGACAGCCCCAGCATTTT.